Below, 11 T cell receptor beta chains from the same sample are listed, as sequenced in a study of shared clonotypes between healthy human individuals. TCRdb keeps only in-frame clones here, not all; method: immunoSEQ multiplex PCR. Found here are approximately 1.5 million clones, 97% to 99% of them singletons; the top ten hold over 0.3%. The sample was naive CD4+ T cells sorted from blood. Documented subset: CD45RA+ positively selected. These TCRs come from a man aged 25 to 40 in good health.

The chain carries TRBV6-1 and TRBJ2-7; D assignment may be TRBD1 or TRBD2 (5 bases each). V was cut by 11 bases and J by 3 bases, with 23 bases left in between. In germline, CDR1 is MNHNS, CDR2 SASEGT. The CDR3 runs to 15 residues. The CDR3 nucleotides are TGTGCCTCGCGAGGGGCGGCACATTCCGTCTACGAGCAGTACTTC. The encoded protein is CASRGAAHSVYEQYF.

This clone was seen many times. The chain joins TRBV5-6 to TRBJ2-5; no definite D call. The germline gives CDR1 SGHDT, CDR2 YYEEEE. This CDR3 comprises 14 residues. V was trimmed by 0 bases and J by 3 bases, leaving 9 bases between them. This chain's CDR3 is CASSLDGREETQYF. In nucleotides, the CDR3 is TGTGCCAGCAGCTTGGATGGACGGGAAGAGACCCAGTACTTC.

The rearrangement uses TRBV4-2 and TRBJ2-3; 9 nucleotides line up with TRBD2. CDR1 and CDR2 (germline): LGHNA, YNFKEQ. After removal of 3 bases from V and 2 bases from J, the junction contained 3 bases not matched to a gene. There are 15 residues in the CDR3. Here the CDR3 DNA reads TGTGCCAGCAGCCAGCCTAGCGGGACCACAGATACGCAGTATTTT. Translation: CASSQPSGTTDTQYF.

The chain is built from TRBV10-1 and TRBJ2-2, with 7 bases identical to TRBD2. V trimming: 3 bases; J trimming: 0 bases; junction bases outside the gene matches: 1. CDR3 length: 15 amino acids. Germline CDR1 is WNHNN and CDR2 is SYGVQD (reference sequence). CDR3: CASSDLAANTGELFF. In nucleotides, the CDR3 is TGCGCCAGCAGTGATCTAGCGGCGAACACCGGGGAGCTGTTTTTT.

V gene TRBV10-1 combines with J gene TRBJ2-6; no reliable D call. There are 14 residues in the CDR3. Germline CDR1 WNHNN, CDR2 SYGVQD (reference sequence). The germline V and J ends were trimmed by 5 bases and 2 bases, with 7 bases remaining between them. Here the CDR3 DNA reads TGCGCCAGCAGTCCCAGGACTGGGGCCAACGTCCTGACTTTC. This sequence encodes CASSPRTGANVLTF.

Note on this clone: Other DNA sequences in this specimen translate into the identical CDR3. The rearrangement joins TRBV19 to TRBJ1-5, with 9 bases that match TRBD1. The length of the CDR3 is 14 residues. Germline V gene lookup returns CDR1 LNHDA and CDR2 SQIVND (reference sequence). With V trimmed by 4 bases and J by 7 bases, 5 bases remained unmatched. CDR3 amino acids: CASSTNRGLQPQHF. The CDR3 nucleotides are TGTGCCAGTAGTACCAACAGGGGGCTCCAGCCCCAGCATTTT.

The chain employs TRBV5-1 and TRBJ2-1, with 9 bases fitting TRBD2. Germline assignment: CDR1 SGHRS and CDR2 YFSETQ. The CDR3 contains 14 residues. Trimming cost V 3 bases and J 2 bases; bases outside gene matches: 0. This chain's CDR3 is CASSSSGTYNEQFF. CDR3 nucleotides: TGCGCCAGCAGCTCTAGCGGGACCTACAATGAGCAGTTCTTC. Full variable domain (remainder filled in from reference TRBV5-1 and TRBJ2-1): KAGVTQTPRYLIKTRGQQVTLSCSPISGHRSVSWYQQTPGQGLQFLFEYFSETQRNKGNFPGRFSGRQFSNSRSEMNVSTLELGDSALYLCASSSSGTYNEQFFGPGTRLTVL.

The V call is TRBV30, the J call TRBJ1-1, with D unclear. Germline V lookup: CDR1 GTSNPN, CDR2 SVGIG (reference sequence). The CDR3 covers 13 residues. V was cut by 0 bases and J by 1 base, with 6 bases left in between. Written as DNA, the CDR3 is TGTGCCTGGAGTGTACTGAGGAACACTGAAGCTTTCTTT. It codes for CAWSVLRNTEAFF.

A remark on this clone: Other DNA sequences in this specimen translate into the identical CDR3. The V and J genes are TRBV5-1 and TRBJ1-2; 9 bases match TRBD1. The junction had 7 bases not matched to a gene; V was cut back by 3 bases and J by 7 bases. The CDR3 is 14 residues long. Germline V gene data show CDR1 as SGHRS and CDR2 as YFSETQ. This CDR3 is CASSSLTGGSGYTF. The CDR3 DNA reads TGCGCCAGCAGCTCCTTAACAGGGGGCAGTGGCTACACCTTC.

Concerning this clone itself: The sample has other DNA sequences that encode this CDR3 too. The chain links TRBV7-3 to TRBJ2-7, with D perhaps matching TRBD1 or TRBD2 (6 bases each). The CDR3 has 14 residues. CDR1 is SGHTA and CDR2 is FQGTGA in the germline V gene. Trimming pared 5 bases from V and 2 bases from J, leaving 13 bases between. The CDR3 sequence is CASSPRGGPYEQYF. Written as DNA, the CDR3 is TGTGCCAGCAGCCCTCGTGGGGGGCCCTACGAGCAGTACTTC. The complete variable domain, with remaining parts taken from reference TRBV7-3 and TRBJ2-7, reads GAGVSQTPSNKVTEKGKYVELRCDPISGHTALYWYRQSLGQGPEFLIYFQGTGAADDSGLPNDRFFAVRPEGSVSTLKIQRTERGDSAVYLCASSPRGGPYEQYFGPGTRLTVT.

The chain carries TRBV5-6 and TRBJ2-7; D ambiguous. Between the trimmed V and J ends, which lost 0 bases and 2 bases, there was a span of 9 bases. Germline V gene lookup returns CDR1 SGHDT and CDR2 YYEEEE. The CDR3 totals 14 residues. As DNA, the CDR3 is TGTGCCAGCAGCTTGGGTTTTGGGGCCTACGAGCAGTACTTC. It specifies CASSLGFGAYEQYF.